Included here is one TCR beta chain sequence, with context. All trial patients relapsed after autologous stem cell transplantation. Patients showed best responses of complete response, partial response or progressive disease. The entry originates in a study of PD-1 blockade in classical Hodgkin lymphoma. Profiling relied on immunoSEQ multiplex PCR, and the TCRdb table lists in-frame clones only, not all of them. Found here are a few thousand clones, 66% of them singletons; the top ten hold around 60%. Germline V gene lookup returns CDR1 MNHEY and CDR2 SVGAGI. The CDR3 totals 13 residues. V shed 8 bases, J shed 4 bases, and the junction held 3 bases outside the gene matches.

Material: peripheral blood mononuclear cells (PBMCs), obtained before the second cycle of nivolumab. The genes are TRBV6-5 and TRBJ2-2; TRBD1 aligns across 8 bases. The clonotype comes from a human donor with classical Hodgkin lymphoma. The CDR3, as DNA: TGTGCCAGCCGGACAGGGTCCACCGGGGAGCTGTTTTTT. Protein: CASRTGSTGELFF.